This T cell receptor (beta chain) is drawn from a study of cytomegalovirus exposure and HLA in healthy donors. Study-wide points: The availability of immune exposure information extended only to CMV serostatus. Reportedly, a later analysis found an Asian-associated ancestry cluster had fewer N-insertions than the approximately 670-donor mean. Roughly even sequencing depth across donors was the assumption behind the presence/absence analyses. Associated with cytomegalovirus, according to the listing, were about 160 TCR beta chains.

About this clone itself: What it binds is unknown.

J was trimmed by 5 bases and V by 0 bases; bases with no gene match: 14. The CDR3 runs to 18 residues. Germline-derived CDR1 and CDR2 are MNHEY and SMNVEV (reference sequence). 13 Jbeta primers and 60 Vbeta primers were used for the PCR. TCRdb keeps only in-frame clones here, not all; method: immunoSEQ multiplex PCR. The sample carries about 79,000 clones, around two thirds recorded once. The receptor's source is a woman aged 50 to 65 in good health and CMV-seropositive. The specimen was PBMCs. The V and J genes are TRBV27 and TRBJ2-5, with 8 positions matching TRBD1. CDR3 residues: CASSLSRTGLRDEETQYF. CDR3 nucleotide sequence: TGTGCCAGCAGTTTATCGAGGACAGGGTTACGGGATGAGGAGACCCAGTACTTC.